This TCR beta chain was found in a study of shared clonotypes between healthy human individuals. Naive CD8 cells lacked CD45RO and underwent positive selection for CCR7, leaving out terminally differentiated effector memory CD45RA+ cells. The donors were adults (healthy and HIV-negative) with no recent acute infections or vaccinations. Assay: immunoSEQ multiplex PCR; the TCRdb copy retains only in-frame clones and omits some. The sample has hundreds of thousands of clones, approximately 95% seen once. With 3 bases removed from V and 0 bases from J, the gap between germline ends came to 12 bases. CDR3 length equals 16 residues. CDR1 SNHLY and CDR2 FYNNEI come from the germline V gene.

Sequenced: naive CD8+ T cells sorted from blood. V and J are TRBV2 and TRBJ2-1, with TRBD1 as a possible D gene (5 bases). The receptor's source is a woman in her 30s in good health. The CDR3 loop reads CASSESQGLSYNEQFF. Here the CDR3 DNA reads TGTGCCAGCAGTGAGTCCCAGGGCCTCTCCTACAATGAGCAGTTCTTC. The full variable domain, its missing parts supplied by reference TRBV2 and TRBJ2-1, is EPEVTQTPSHQVTQMGQEVILRCVPISNHLYFYWYRQILGQKVEFLVSFYNNEISEKSEIFDDQFSVERPDGSNFTLKIRSTKLEDSAMYFCASSESQGLSYNEQFFGPGTRLTVL.